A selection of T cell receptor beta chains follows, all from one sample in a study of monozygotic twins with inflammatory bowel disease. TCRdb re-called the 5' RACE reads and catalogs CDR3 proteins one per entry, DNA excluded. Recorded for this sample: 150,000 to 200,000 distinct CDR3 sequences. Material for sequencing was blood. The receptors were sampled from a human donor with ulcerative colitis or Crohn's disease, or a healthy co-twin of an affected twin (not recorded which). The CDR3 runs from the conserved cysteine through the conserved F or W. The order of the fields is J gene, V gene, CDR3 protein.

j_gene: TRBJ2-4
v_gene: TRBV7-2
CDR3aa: CASSLDLGTSNIQYF

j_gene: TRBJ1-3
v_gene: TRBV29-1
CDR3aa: CSAGTVSGNTIYF

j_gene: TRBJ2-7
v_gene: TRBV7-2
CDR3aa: CASSSPSYEQYF

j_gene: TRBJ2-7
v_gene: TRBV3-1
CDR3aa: CASSQEALSPDEQYF

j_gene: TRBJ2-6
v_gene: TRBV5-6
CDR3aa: CASSFGDGLLSGANVLTF

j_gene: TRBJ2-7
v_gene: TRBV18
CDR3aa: CASSPLSALGEQYF

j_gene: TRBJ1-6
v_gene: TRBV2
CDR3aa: CASTERTHNSPLHF

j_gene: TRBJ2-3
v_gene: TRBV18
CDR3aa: CASSPQRGTDTQYF

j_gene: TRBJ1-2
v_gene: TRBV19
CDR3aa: CASSTRDRGYGYTF

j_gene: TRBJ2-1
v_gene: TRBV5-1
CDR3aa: CASSTKWGAGNEQFF

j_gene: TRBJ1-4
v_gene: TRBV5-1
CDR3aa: CASSLGDRDGEKLFF

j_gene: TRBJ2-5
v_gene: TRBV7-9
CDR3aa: CASSRDFRRLETQYF

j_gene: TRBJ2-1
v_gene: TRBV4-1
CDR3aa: CASSQDTLAGYYNEQFF

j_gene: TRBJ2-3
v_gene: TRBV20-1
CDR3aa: CSARDKGAPRDTQYF

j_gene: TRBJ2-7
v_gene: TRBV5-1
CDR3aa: CASSHTLDRANEQYF

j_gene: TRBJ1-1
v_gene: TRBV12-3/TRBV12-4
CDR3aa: CVSNLRQGLNTEAFF

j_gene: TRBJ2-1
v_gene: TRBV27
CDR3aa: CASSPPGSRGYNEQFF

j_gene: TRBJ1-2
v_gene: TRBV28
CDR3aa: CASSSVFPMGGYTF

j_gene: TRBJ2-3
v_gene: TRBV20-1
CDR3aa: CSARSPGLDTQYF

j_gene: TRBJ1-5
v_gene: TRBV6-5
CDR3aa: CASSYNLPPEGDQPQHF

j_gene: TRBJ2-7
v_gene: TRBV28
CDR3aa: CASSPGSSYEQYF

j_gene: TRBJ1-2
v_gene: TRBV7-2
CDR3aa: CASSEDRSNYGYTF

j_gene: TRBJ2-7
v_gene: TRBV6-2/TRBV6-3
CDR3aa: CASSRGLAGVSYEQYF

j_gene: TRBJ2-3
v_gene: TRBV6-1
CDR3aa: CASSARSRGWGTDTQYF

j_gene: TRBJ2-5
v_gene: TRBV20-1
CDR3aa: CSARDPRSPRPIQETQYF

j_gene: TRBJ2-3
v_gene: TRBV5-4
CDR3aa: CDSSLGAGTISGLGTDTQYF

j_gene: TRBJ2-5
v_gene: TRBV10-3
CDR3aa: CAISDPNQSVETQYF

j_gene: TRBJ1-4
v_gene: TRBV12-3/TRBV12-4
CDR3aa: CASSFRTGAATNEKLFF

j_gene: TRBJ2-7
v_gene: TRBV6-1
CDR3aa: CASRSQGASYEQYF

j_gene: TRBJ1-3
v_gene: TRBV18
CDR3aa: CASSPTGPDSGNTIYF

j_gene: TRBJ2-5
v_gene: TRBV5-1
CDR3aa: CASSPGPWETQYF

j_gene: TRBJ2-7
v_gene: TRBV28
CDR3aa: CASRGGVGVEQYF

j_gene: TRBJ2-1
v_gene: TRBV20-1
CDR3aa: CSARPLDLFNEQFF

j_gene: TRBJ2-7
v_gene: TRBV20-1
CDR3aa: CSASQLGVEYEQYF

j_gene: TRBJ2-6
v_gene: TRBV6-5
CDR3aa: CASSSQTGTRSGANVLTF

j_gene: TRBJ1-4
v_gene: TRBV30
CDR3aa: CAWSAGLRNEKLFF

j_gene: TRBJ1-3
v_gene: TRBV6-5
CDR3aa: CASSYSLETVGNTIYF

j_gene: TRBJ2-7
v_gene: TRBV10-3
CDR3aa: CAISAPPGENEQYF

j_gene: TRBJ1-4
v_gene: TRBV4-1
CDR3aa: CASSRDRPEKLFF

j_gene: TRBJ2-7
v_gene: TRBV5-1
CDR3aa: CASSLAGGHSYEQYF

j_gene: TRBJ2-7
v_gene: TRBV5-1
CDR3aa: CASSVVGAGGLNEQYF